Listed below are T cell receptor beta chains from one sample, sequenced in a study of T cell repertoires in cytomegalovirus infection. No cognate antigen is known for these TCRs. One entry per CDR3 protein results from TCRdb running MiXCR on the reads. The data contain 550,000 to 700,000 distinct CDR3 sequences, about 40% of them singletons. Here the sequenced sample was cultured PBMCs, taken from culture after CMV antigen stimulation. The origin of the receptors is a human donor in good health (CMV status not recorded). Some clones in this sample may be carry-over from other donors' samples. The CDR3 runs from the conserved cysteine through the conserved F or W.

TRBJ2-1,TRBV7-2,CASTQGSAWGADNEQFF
TRBJ2-1,TRBV28,CASTLSFGEQFF
TRBJ2-5,TRBV4-1,CASSQEQDFIETQYF
TRBJ2-2,TRBV11-2,CASSLISVDTGELFF
TRBJ1-1,TRBV7-2,CASSAQGGPAEAFF
TRBJ2-7,TRBV6-5,CASSRGWTSYEQYF
TRBJ2-1,TRBV7-2,CASSLPSGSEQFF
TRBJ1-6,TRBV7-2,CASSLAPGGMSSPLHF
TRBJ2-7,TRBV6-5,CASTYRGPPYEQYF
TRBJ1-4,TRBV7-9,CASSLENEKLFF
TRBJ2-1,TRBV29-1,CALFLEGSYNEQFF
TRBJ1-2,TRBV27,CASRPWSGADGYTF
TRBJ1-1,TRBV19,CASRQGAVNTEAFF
TRBJ2-1,TRBV15,CATSADRTANEQFF
TRBJ1-2,TRBV6-4,CASSDGIDYGYTF
TRBJ2-1,TRBV27,CASSQTGTFYEQFF
TRBJ1-6,TRBV7-6,CASSLHRDNSPLHF
TRBJ2-6,TRBV11-2,CASSRPPGTSGSSGANVLTF
TRBJ2-3,TRBV10-1,CASSDAGPIRNTQYF
TRBJ2-5,TRBV24-1,CATSDLPGQPQETQYF
TRBJ1-2,TRBV28,CASSWHPEGYTF
TRBJ1-4,TRBV18,CASSPRQGNEKLFF
TRBJ1-2,TRBV4-1,CASSQLTAGGYTF
TRBJ2-3,TRBV7-6,CASSLGYTPGLRRSFSDTQYF
TRBJ2-1,TRBV7-2,CASSARLRGAGEQFF
TRBJ2-1,TRBV7-2,CASSLGLGGEQFF
TRBJ2-1,TRBV7-8,CASSSRGSEQFF
TRBJ2-1,TRBV24-1,CATSDLRTGKLNEQFF
TRBJ1-1,TRBV11-2,CASSSPPGGHATEAFF
TRBJ1-4,TRBV7-8,CASRWTGGAGNEKLFF
TRBJ2-3,TRBV14,CASSQPDREGIYNTDTQYF
TRBJ2-2,TRBV7-2,CASSSHAGQLTGELFF
TRBJ2-3,TRBV20-1,CSARDRTGAVDTQYF
TRBJ2-3,TRBV28,CAREMGLCSECRTDTQYF
TRBJ1-1,TRBV6-2/TRBV6-3,CASSNRIEAFF
TRBJ2-3,TRBV4-2,CASTLGLAGTFGDTQYF
TRBJ2-1,TRBV19,CASSMLAGARGEQFF
TRBJ1-1,TRBV7-6,CASSPRANLNTEAFF
TRBJ2-7,TRBV12-3/TRBV12-4,CASSPRAGQGPYEQYF
TRBJ2-2,TRBV6-1,CASSEFGQGGELFF
TRBJ2-7,TRBV28,CASGRTDTYEQYF
TRBJ1-5,TRBV6-6,CASSYLPTRQPQHF
TRBJ2-7,TRBV5-1,CASSLDPTGYLNYEQYF
TRBJ2-7,TRBV20-1,CSARDQGLTSRYEQYF
TRBJ2-5,TRBV7-8,CASSWTGSGGQETQYF
TRBJ2-1,TRBV9,CAETGTGFSSYNEQFF
TRBJ2-7,TRBV11-2,CASSLGGGLSYEQYF
TRBJ2-5,TRBV7-2,CASSLVGPGAYQETQYF
TRBJ2-1,TRBV12-3/TRBV12-4,CASSFYGWDEQFF
TRBJ2-5,TRBV7-2,CASSLVGTGYQETQYF